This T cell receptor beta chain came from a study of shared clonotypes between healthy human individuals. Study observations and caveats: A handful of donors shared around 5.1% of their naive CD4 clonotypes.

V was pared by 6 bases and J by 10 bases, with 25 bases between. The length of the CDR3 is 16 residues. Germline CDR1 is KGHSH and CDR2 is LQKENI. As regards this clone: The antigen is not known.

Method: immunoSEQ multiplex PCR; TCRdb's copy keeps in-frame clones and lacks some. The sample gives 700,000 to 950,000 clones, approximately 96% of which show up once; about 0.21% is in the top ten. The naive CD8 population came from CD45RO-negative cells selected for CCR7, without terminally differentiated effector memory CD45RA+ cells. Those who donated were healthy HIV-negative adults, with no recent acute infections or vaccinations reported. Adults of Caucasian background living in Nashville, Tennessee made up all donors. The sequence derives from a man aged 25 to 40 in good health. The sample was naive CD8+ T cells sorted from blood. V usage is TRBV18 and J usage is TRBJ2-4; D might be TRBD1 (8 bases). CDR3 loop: CASSPSTDEQGGIQYF. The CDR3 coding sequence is TGTGCCAGCTCCCCCAGCACGGACGAACAGGGGGGGATTCAGTACTTC.